The 27 T cell receptor beta chains reported below all come from one sample, sequenced in a study of shared clonotypes between healthy human individuals. Using immunoSEQ multiplex PCR, the repertoire was profiled, and TCRdb retains in-frame clones only, with some absent. The repertoire has about 640,000 clones, less than 80% of them found once; the top ten carry 1.5% to 2%. Material for sequencing was memory CD4+ T cells sorted from blood. Subset noted: CD45RA-negative fraction. The source of these receptors is a woman in her twenties or thirties in good health.

This sequence joins TRBV5-1 and TRBJ2-7; TRBD2 aligns across 8 bases. This CDR3 has 14 amino acids. Germline trimming cut 4 bases from V and 6 bases from J; bases unmatched to any gene: 9. The germline V gene encodes CDR1 SGHRS and CDR2 YFSETQ. This CDR3 is CASSRSGSLTEQYF. The CDR3 nucleotides read TGCGCCAGCAGCAGGAGCGGGAGTCTTACCGAGCAGTACTTC.

The chain combines TRBV5-1 with TRBJ2-1, with a tentative D call TRBD2 (6 bases). The CDR3 contains 14 residues. Germline V gene sequence: CDR1 SGHRS, CDR2 YFSETQ. V was trimmed by 6 bases and J by 8 bases, leaving 18 bases between them. The CDR3 DNA reads TGCGCCAGCACGCCGGGACTGGCCCACGATGAGCAGTTCTTC. Protein product: CASTPGLAHDEQFF.

This clone has a handful of counts. Other nucleotide sequences from this sample produce the same CDR3. This rearrangement joins TRBV19 to TRBJ1-5; the match to TRBD1 covers 7 bases. Germline CDR1 reads LNHDA; CDR2 reads SQIVND (reference sequence). The CDR3 runs 15 residues. The V segment lost 3 bases and the J segment 2 bases; nucleotides outside the gene matches: 4. DNA of the CDR3: TGTGCCAGTAGTATTCAGGGGGGGGGCAATCAGCCCCAGCATTTT. Its protein product is CASSIQGGGNQPQHF.

The rearrangement joins TRBV7-2 to TRBJ2-3; 11 bases line up with TRBD2. The CDR3 consists of 15 residues. With 3 bases clipped from V and 6 bases from J, the junction kept 5 bases outside the gene matches. Germline-derived CDR1 and CDR2 are SGHTA and FQGNSA. This CDR3 is CASSFHSGRGDTQYF. In DNA form, the CDR3 reads TGTGCCAGCAGCTTCCATAGCGGGAGGGGGGATACGCAGTATTTT. Full variable domain (rest looked up from reference TRBV7-2 and TRBJ2-3): GAGVSQSPSNKVTEKGKDVELRCDPISGHTALYWYRQSLGQGLEFLIYFQGNSAPDKSGLPSDRFSAERTGGSVSTLTIQRTQQEDSAVYLCASSFHSGRGDTQYFGPGTRLTVL.

This clone has a handful of counts. The gene calls are TRBV28 and TRBJ2-7; 7 bases map to TRBD1. Germline CDR1 is MDHEN and CDR2 is SYDVKM. Trimming removed 5 bases from V and 2 bases from J; junction bases left unmatched: 6. CDR3 length equals 14 residues. The DNA for the CDR3 is TGTGCCAGCAGTAAGGCAGGGGGTACCTACGAGCAGTACTTC. The encoded protein is CASSKAGGTYEQYF.

The chain links TRBV7-9 to TRBJ2-5; the match to TRBD2 covers 16 bases. The CDR3 totals 15 residues. V shed 6 bases and J 11 bases; nucleotides not matched to a gene: 9. The germline gives CDR1 SEHNR, CDR2 FQNEAQ (reference sequence). DNA for the CDR3: TGTGCCAGCAGTCACGGGACTAGCGGGAGGGTGGAGCAGTACTTC. It translates to CASSHGTSGRVEQYF.

The CDR3 DNA is TGTGCCAGCAGGACAGGGTCCTTAAATCAGCCCCAGCATTTT. Translation: CASRTGSLNQPQHF. The rearrangement links TRBV2 to TRBJ1-5; 7 positions agree with TRBD1. This CDR3 is built from 14 residues. Per germline, CDR1 SNHLY and CDR2 FYNNEI. The V gene end was trimmed by 6 bases and the J gene end by 4 bases; junction bases not matched to a gene: 6.

Notes on this clone: The sample contains more than one DNA sequence encoding this CDR3. The chain has TRBV2 and TRBJ2-1, with unresolved D. V shed 5 bases and J shed 4 bases, with 9 bases lying between them. The germline gives CDR1 SNHLY, CDR2 FYNNEI. CDR3 length: 13 residues. The CDR3 coding sequence is TGTGCCAGCAGTACCGGACCGTACAATGAGCAGTTCTTC. It encodes CASSTGPYNEQFF.

The genes are TRBV5-1 and TRBJ1-1; no clear D. The germline V gene encodes CDR1 SGHRS and CDR2 YFSETQ. The CDR3 loop spans 14 amino acids. V was pared by 3 bases and J by 0 bases, with 9 bases between. Written as DNA, the CDR3 is TGCGCCAGCAGCTCCCTCGCCCTGAACACTGAAGCTTTCTTT. It is translated as CASSSLALNTEAFF.

DNA for the CDR3: TGCGCCAGCAGCCAAGTCGGCGCGGGAGGGGGCTACGAGCAGTACTTC. This translates into CASSQVGAGGGYEQYF. The chain links TRBV4-1 to TRBJ2-7; TRBD2 matches at 9 bases. The germline gives CDR1 MGHRA, CDR2 YSYEKL. The length of the CDR3 is 16 residues. The V segment lost 1 base and the J segment 3 bases; nucleotides outside the gene matches: 7.

As for this clone: This specimen includes other DNA sequences encoding the same CDR3. V gene TRBV11-2 combines with J gene TRBJ1-4; unclear D gene. The CDR3 consists of 14 residues. V was trimmed by 0 bases and J by 8 bases, leaving 10 bases between them. Germline loops: CDR1 SGHAT, CDR2 FQNNGV. CDR3 sequence: CASSLDRVGEKLFF. In nucleotides, the CDR3 is TGTGCCAGCAGCTTAGATAGGGTCGGAGAAAAACTGTTTTTT.

The chain employs TRBV7-9 and TRBJ2-1; the D is unclear. The V end lost 0 bases, the J end lost 0 bases, and 0 bases lay between the germline ends. CDR1 is SEHNR and CDR2 is FQNEAQ in the germline V gene (reference sequence). There are 13 residues in the CDR3. The CDR3 nucleotides are TGTGCCAGCAGCTTAGCCTCCTACAATGAGCAGTTCTTC. Translation gives CASSLASYNEQFF.

Concerning this clone: Other DNA sequences within the sample encode an identical CDR3. The chain combines TRBV18 with TRBJ1-3; D not certain. Per germline, CDR1 KGHSH and CDR2 LQKENI. This CDR3 region has 15 residues. The V gene lost 0 bases and the J gene lost 4 bases, with 10 bases spanning the gap. CDR3 nucleotide sequence: TGTGCCAGCTCACCACCTGTTGGGTCCGGAAACACCATATATTTT. Its translation is CASSPPVGSGNTIYF.

The chain has TRBV18 and TRBJ1-3; no definite D call. This CDR3 has 14 residues. From germline, CDR1 is KGHSH and CDR2 LQKENI. The V and J ends lost 1 base and 4 bases respectively, with 8 bases between them. The CDR3 reads CASSPQGTGNTIYF. CDR3 DNA: TGTGCCAGCTCACCACAGGGTACAGGAAACACCATATATTTT.

At least ten counts were recorded for this clone. This chain joins TRBV6-1 and TRBJ1-2; 11 bases match TRBD1. V gave up 6 bases and J gave up 7 bases; unmatched junction bases: 10. Per the germline V gene, CDR1 is MNHNS and CDR2 is SASEGT. This CDR3 is 15 amino acids long. This chain's CDR3 is CASRVAGTGGSGYTF. The CDR3 bases are TGTGCCAGCAGAGTCGCCGGGACAGGGGGATCTGGCTACACCTTC.

As for this clone: At the DNA level, this CDR3 is encoded by other sequences in the same sample as well. The J gene is TRBJ1-2, the V gene TRBV5-1; 7 bases align to TRBD1. The V segment lost 1 base and the J segment 8 bases; nucleotides outside the gene matches: 5. Germline V gene data show CDR1 as SGHRS and CDR2 as YFSETQ. CDR3 length: 13 amino acids. CDR3 in amino acids: CASSLQGEGGYTF. CDR3 nucleotide sequence: TGCGCCAGCAGCTTGCAGGGGGAGGGAGGCTACACCTTC. Supplemented by reference TRBV5-1 and TRBJ1-2, the full variable domain reads KAGVTQTPRYLIKTRGQQVTLSCSPISGHRSVSWYQQTPGQGLQFLFEYFSETQRNKGNFPGRFSGRQFSNSRSEMNVSTLELGDSALYLCASSLQGEGGYTFGSGTRLTVV.

V and J are TRBV7-9 and TRBJ2-7; 8 bases match TRBD2. Germline V lookup: CDR1 SEHNR, CDR2 FQNEAQ (reference sequence). Trimming removed 7 bases from V and 0 bases from J; junction bases left unmatched: 8. The CDR3 has 15 amino acids. CDR3 DNA: TGTGCCAGCACCCCCCCGAGCGGGAGCTCCTACGAGCAGTACTTC. It yields the protein CASTPPSGSSYEQYF.

This sequence joins TRBV19 and TRBJ2-7; D might be TRBD1 or TRBD2, each matching 5 bases. CDR3 length: 13 amino acids. Germline assignment: CDR1 LNHDA and CDR2 SQIVND (reference sequence). Trimming stripped 7 bases from V and 3 bases from J, with 13 bases between. The CDR3 DNA follows: TGTGCCAGTAATCCGGGACCAGACTACGAGCAGTACTTC. This encodes CASNPGPDYEQYF.

The sample holds a few counts of this clone. This chain joins TRBV6-1 and TRBJ2-5, with TRBD2 matching 15 bases. The CDR3 sequence is 16 residues long. Germline V lookup: CDR1 MNHNS, CDR2 SASEGT. Germline trimming cut 3 bases from V and 5 bases from J; bases unmatched to any gene: 4. CDR3 residues: CASSDTGLAGGETQYF. The CDR3 nucleotides are TGTGCCAGCAGTGATACCGGACTAGCGGGAGGGGAGACCCAGTACTTC.

As for this clone: Other nucleotide sequences in the sample specify the same CDR3. The genes are TRBV4-1 and TRBJ2-5; D unclear. The V and J ends lost 1 base and 2 bases respectively, with 8 bases between them. This CDR3 region has 14 residues. Germline CDR1 reads MGHRA; CDR2 reads YSYEKL. The CDR3 region is CASSQAGLQETQYF. The CDR3 DNA follows: TGCGCCAGCAGCCAAGCCGGGCTACAAGAGACCCAGTACTTC.

The rearrangement joins TRBV4-2 to TRBJ2-2; D perhaps matches TRBD2 (6 bases). V lost 0 bases to trimming and J lost 3 bases, with 17 bases between them. In germline, CDR1 is LGHNA, CDR2 YNFKEQ. This CDR3 region has 18 residues. CDR3 sequence reads: CASSQEEAGLKHTGELFF. The DNA of the CDR3 is TGTGCCAGCAGCCAAGAGGAGGCGGGGCTAAAACACACCGGGGAGCTGTTTTTT.

This chain connects TRBV7-2 to TRBJ2-2; no clear D gene. The CDR3 is 12 amino acids. Germline V lookup: CDR1 SGHTA, CDR2 FQGNSA. Trimming left V 2 bases short and J 6 bases short, with 4 bases between. For the CDR3, the DNA is TGTGCCAGCAGCTTATATCCCGGGGAGCTGTTTTTT. As protein: CASSLYPGELFF.

The V call is TRBV19, the J call TRBJ1-5, with unresolved D. This CDR3 is built from 15 residues. CDR1 and CDR2 from the germline V gene are LNHDA and SQIVND (reference sequence). Trimming removed 4 bases from V and 0 bases from J, with 10 bases in between. The DNA for the CDR3 is TGTGCCAGTAGTACCTACGGGTATAGCAATCAGCCCCAGCATTTT. Its translation is CASSTYGYSNQPQHF.

This clone was detected a few times. This chain joins TRBV25-1 and TRBJ2-2, with a tentative D call TRBD1 (7 bases). The CDR3 runs to 14 residues. Germline V CDR1 and CDR2: MGHDK, SYGVNS. V dropped 5 bases and J dropped 4 bases, with 11 bases sitting between them. The CDR3 region is CASSTQGGTGELFF. CDR3 bases: TGTGCCAGCAGTACTCAGGGGGGCACCGGGGAGCTGTTTTTT.

The rearrangement links TRBV5-4 to TRBJ2-1, with 7 positions matching TRBD2. Germline assignment: CDR1 SGHNT and CDR2 YYREEE (reference sequence). The length of the CDR3 is 17 residues. V dropped 0 bases and J dropped 0; count of bases not matched to a gene: 6. The CDR3 nucleotides are TGTGCCAGCAGCTTGGGAGGTCTAGCGGCCTCCTACAATGAGCAGTTCTTC. It specifies CASSLGGLAASYNEQFF.

This clone was seen a handful of times. This chain links TRBV7-8 with TRBJ1-5; D might be TRBD1 (6 bases). Per germline, CDR1 SGHVS and CDR2 FQNEAQ. The CDR3 loop spans 14 amino acids. Trimming removed 1 base at V and 6 bases at J, with 10 bases between. CDR3 in amino acids: CASSLDRESQPQHF. In nucleotides, the CDR3 is TGTGCCAGCAGCTTAGACAGGGAGAGTCAGCCCCAGCATTTT.

The J gene is TRBJ2-7, the V gene TRBV7-9, with unresolved D. This CDR3 spans 14 amino acids. With 0 bases removed from V and 3 bases from J, the gap between germline ends came to 9 bases. CDR1 is SEHNR and CDR2 is FQNEAQ in the germline V gene (reference sequence). The CDR3 sequence: CASSLAGSIYEQYF. CDR3 DNA sequence: TGTGCCAGCAGCTTAGCAGGTTCGATCTACGAGCAGTACTTC.